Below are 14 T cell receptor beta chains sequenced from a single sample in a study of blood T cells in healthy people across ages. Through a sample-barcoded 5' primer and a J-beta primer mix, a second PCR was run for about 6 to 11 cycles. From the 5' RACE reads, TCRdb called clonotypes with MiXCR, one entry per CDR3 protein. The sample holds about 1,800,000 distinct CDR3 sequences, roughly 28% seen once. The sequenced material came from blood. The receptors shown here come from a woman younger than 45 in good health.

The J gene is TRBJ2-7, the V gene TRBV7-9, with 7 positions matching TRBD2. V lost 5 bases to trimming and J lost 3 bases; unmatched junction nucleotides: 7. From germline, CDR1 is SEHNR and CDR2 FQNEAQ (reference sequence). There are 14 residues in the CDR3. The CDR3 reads CASSGREDGYEQYF. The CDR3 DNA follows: TGTGCCAGCAGCGGACGGGAGGATGGCTACGAGCAGTACTTC.

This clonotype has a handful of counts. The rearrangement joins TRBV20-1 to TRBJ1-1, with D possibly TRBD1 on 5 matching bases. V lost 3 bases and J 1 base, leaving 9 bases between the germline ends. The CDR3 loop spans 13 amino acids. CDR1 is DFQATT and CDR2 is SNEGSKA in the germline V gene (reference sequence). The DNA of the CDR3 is TGCAGTGCTAGGAAAACAGGGAACACTGAAGCTTTCTTT. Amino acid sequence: CSARKTGNTEAFF.

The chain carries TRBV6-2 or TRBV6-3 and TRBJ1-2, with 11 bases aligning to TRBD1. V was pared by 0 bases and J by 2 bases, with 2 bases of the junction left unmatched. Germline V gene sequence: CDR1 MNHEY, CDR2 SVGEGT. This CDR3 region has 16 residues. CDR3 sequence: CASSYSRDRGNYGYTF. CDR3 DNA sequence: TGTGCCAGCAGTTACTCTCGGGACAGGGGGAACTATGGCTACACCTTC.

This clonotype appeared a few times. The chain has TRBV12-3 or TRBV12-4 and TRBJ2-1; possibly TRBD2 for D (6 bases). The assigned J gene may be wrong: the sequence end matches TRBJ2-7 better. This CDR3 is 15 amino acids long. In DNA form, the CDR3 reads TGTGCCAGCAGCGGGAGTACTGGGGTCTACAATGAGCAGTACTTC. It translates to CASSGSTGVYNEQYF.

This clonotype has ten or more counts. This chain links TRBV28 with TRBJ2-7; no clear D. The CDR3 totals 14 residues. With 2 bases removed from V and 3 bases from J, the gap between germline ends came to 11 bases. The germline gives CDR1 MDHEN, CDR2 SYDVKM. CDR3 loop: CASSLVQLNYEQYF. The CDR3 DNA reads TGTGCCAGCAGTTTAGTACAGTTGAACTACGAGCAGTACTTC. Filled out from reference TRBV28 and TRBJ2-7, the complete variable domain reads DVKVTQSSRYLVKRTGEKVFLECVQDMDHENMFWYRQDPGLGLRLIYFSYDVKMKEKGDIPEGYSVSREKKERFSLILESASTNQTSMYLCASSLVQLNYEQYFGPGTRLTVT.

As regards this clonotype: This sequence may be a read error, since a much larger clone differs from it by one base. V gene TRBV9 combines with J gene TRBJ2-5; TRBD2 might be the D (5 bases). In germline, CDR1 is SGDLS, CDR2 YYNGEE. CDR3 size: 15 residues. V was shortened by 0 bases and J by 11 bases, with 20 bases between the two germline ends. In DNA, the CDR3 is TGTGCCAGCAGCGTAGCAACCCTAGCCACCAATGAGCAGTACTTC. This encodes CASSVATLATNEQYF.

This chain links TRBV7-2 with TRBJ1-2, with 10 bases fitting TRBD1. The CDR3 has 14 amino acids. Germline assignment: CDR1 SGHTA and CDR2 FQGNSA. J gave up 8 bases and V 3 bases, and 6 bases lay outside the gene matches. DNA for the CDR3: TGTGCCAGCAGCTTTGGAGGGACAGGGGACGGCTACACCTTC. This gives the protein CASSFGGTGDGYTF.

The CDR3 coding sequence is TGTGCCAGCAGTTCTTCCTTCTCACTTCTAGCCAAAAACATTCAGTACTTC. Encoded protein: CASSSSFSLLAKNIQYF. V and J are TRBV27 and TRBJ2-4, with D unclear. The length of the CDR3 is 17 residues. Germline V CDR1 and CDR2: MNHEY, SMNVEV (reference sequence). V gave up 4 bases and J gave up 0 bases, with 16 bases separating them.

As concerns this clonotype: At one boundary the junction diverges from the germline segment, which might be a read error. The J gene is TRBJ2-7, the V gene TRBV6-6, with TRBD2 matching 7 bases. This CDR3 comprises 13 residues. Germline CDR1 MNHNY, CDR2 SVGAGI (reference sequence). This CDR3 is CAGRAGSPYEQYF. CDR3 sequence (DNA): TGTGCCGGCAGAGCGGGATCCCCCTACGAGCAGTACTTC.

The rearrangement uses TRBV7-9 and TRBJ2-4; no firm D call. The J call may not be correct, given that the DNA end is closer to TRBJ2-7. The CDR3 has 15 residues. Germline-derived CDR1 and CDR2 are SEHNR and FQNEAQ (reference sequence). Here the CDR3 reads CASSKWTGPRDEQYF. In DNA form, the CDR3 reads TGTGCCAGCAGCAAATGGACCGGGCCTCGGGACGAGCAGTACTTC.

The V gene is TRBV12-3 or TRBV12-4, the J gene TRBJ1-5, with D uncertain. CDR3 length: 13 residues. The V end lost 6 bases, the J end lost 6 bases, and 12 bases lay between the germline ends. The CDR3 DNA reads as TGTGCCAGCAGGCTGACCCGGACTCAGCCCCAGCATTTT. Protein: CASRLTRTQPQHF.

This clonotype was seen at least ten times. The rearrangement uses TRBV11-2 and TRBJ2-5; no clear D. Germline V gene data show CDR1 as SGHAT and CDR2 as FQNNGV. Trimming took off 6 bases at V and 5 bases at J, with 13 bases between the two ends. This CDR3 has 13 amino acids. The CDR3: CASSFSGAETQYF. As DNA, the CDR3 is TGTGCCAGCAGTTTCTCTGGAGCTGAGACCCAGTACTTC.

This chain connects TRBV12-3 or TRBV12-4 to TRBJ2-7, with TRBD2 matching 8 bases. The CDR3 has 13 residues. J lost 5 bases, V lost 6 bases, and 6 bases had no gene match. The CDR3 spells CASRGLVLHEQYF. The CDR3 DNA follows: TGTGCCAGCAGGGGACTAGTACTCCACGAGCAGTACTTC.

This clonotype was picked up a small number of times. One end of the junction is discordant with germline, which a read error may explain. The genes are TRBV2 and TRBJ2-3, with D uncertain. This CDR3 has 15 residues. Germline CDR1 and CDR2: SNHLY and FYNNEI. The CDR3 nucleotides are TGTGCCAACAGTCCCCCACTGACCCTCCTGCCTACGCAGTATTTT. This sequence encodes CANSPPLTLLPTQYF.